This T cell receptor beta chain was profiled in a study of T cells in Graves' hyperthyroidism and ophthalmopathy. Study-wide context: The authors collected peripheral blood at initial diagnosis, before any treatment. Overall study findings and caveats: Blood shared most expanded thyroid clonotypes above 0.001.

V lost 4 bases and J lost 5; bases outside the gene matches: 10. This CDR3 region has 16 residues. Germline CDR1 MGHRA, CDR2 YSYEKL. The investigators amplified TCR beta CDR3 regions from RNA transcripts. The HTBI primer set drove a first-round RT-PCR of the TCR CDR3. TCRdb passed the multiplex PCR reads through MiXCR, listing each CDR3 protein once. The data contain 300,000 to 450,000 distinct CDR3 sequences, approximately 18% of them singletons. About 10 ml fresh peripheral blood yielded the PBMCs. With regard to this clonotype: Antigen: not known.

This clonotype was obtained from a woman in her thirties with Graves' hyperthyroidism that later progressed to Graves' ophthalmopathy. The chain has TRBV4-1 and TRBJ2-5, with 10 bases identical to TRBD1. Sequenced material: blood. CDR3 sequence reads: CASSPTGQGPPETQYF. The CDR3 bases are TGCGCCAGCAGCCCGACGGGACAGGGGCCGCCGGAGACCCAGTACTTC.